Listed here are 12 T cell receptor beta chains from one sample, sequenced in a study of human T cells and chemical hapten exposure. TCRdb re-analysed the RACE reads in MiXCR, keeping a single row per CDR3 protein. The sample consists of 25,000 to 35,000 distinct CDR3 sequences, 5.8% of them appearing once. The sample's time point: patch test 3, about 24 weeks after DPC sensitization. Treatment reported: therapeutic diphenylcyclopropenone sensitization with weekly scalp DPC. Sample: whole blood, taken in connection with sensitization to the hapten diphenylcyclopropenone (DPC). Every receptor here comes from a man aged 25-45 years with alopecia areata. Some clones in this sample may be carry-over from other donors' samples.

Note on this clonotype: This may be a read error, as it is one base from a much larger clone. This rearrangement joins TRBV7-9 to TRBJ1-2, with a weak D call TRBD1 (6 bases). The CDR3 has 13 amino acids. The germline gives CDR1 SEHNR, CDR2 FQNEAQ (reference sequence). V shed 5 bases and J shed 4 bases, with 11 bases lying between them. The CDR3: CASSPDSLYGYTF. DNA of the CDR3: TGTGCCAGCAGCCCGGACAGCCTCTATGGCTACACCTTC.

The rearrangement joins TRBV18 to TRBJ2-5; the match to TRBD2 covers 12 bases. V lost 3 bases, J lost 4 bases, and 9 bases stayed unmatched. CDR3 length equals 17 residues. Germline CDR1 and CDR2: KGHSH and LQKENI. CDR3 nucleotides: TGTGCCAGCTCACCTCCGACTAGCGGGGGACGTGGAGAGACCCAGTACTTC. This encodes CASSPPTSGGRGETQYF.

This clonotype was picked up many times. The chain links TRBV5-5 to TRBJ2-1; 11 bases map to TRBD2. Germline trimming cut 4 bases from V and 7 bases from J; bases unmatched to any gene: 7. The CDR3 is 15 residues long. Germline CDR1 and CDR2: SGHKS and YYEKEE (reference sequence). DNA of the CDR3: TGTGCCAGCAGCCCAAGACTAGCGGGGAGAAATGAGCAGTTCTTC. Amino acids: CASSPRLAGRNEQFF.

This clonotype has at least ten counts. The V and J genes are TRBV16 and TRBJ2-1; D may correspond to TRBD1 or TRBD2 (6 bases each). V lost 4 bases to trimming and J lost 0 bases, with 13 bases between them. The germline gives CDR1 KGHSY, CDR2 FQNENV. This CDR3 has 16 residues. The CDR3 region is CASSPLKGGSYNEQFF. The CDR3, as DNA: TGTGCCAGCAGCCCCCTAAAGGGGGGCTCCTACAATGAGCAGTTCTTC.

This clonotype was counted many times. The gene calls are TRBV5-1 and TRBJ2-1; the D gene is possibly TRBD2 (6 bases). CDR1 is SGHRS, CDR2 YFSETQ, per germline. V was trimmed by 4 bases and J by 2 bases, leaving 16 bases between them. The CDR3 extends over 16 amino acids. The CDR3 coding sequence is TGCGCCAGCAGCCCCTCGGGACTCGCGGCCTACAATGAGCAGTTCTTC. It encodes CASSPSGLAAYNEQFF.

This clonotype was seen repeatedly, ten times or more. The J gene is TRBJ2-1, the V gene TRBV27; 10 nucleotides match TRBD2. The V gene's germline CDR1 is MNHEY and CDR2 SMNVEV (reference sequence). The CDR3 runs 15 residues. V lost 2 bases to trimming and J lost 7 bases; unmatched junction nucleotides: 5. CDR3 amino acids: CASSLRAGGKNEQFF. Here the CDR3 DNA reads TGTGCCAGCAGTTTACGAGCGGGAGGGAAGAATGAGCAGTTCTTC.

This clonotype occurred many times. The rearrangement links TRBV7-9 to TRBJ2-1, with TRBD2 matching over 7 bases. There are 16 residues in the CDR3. J lost 12 bases, V lost 1 base, and 15 bases had no gene match. Germline loops: CDR1 SEHNR, CDR2 FQNEAQ (reference sequence). CDR3 sequence: CASSLVRGTNPRRQFF. The DNA for the CDR3 is TGTGCCAGCAGCTTAGTCCGGGGGACTAACCCTCGACGGCAGTTCTTC.

This clonotype occurred many times. This chain links TRBV5-1 with TRBJ1-2; tentatively, D is TRBD1 (5 bases). This CDR3 region has 15 residues. V lost 4 bases and J lost 8, with 21 bases in between. CDR1 is SGHRS and CDR2 is YFSETQ in the germline V gene. For the CDR3, the DNA is TGCGCCAGCAGCACAGTATTCAGGGAATTCGACGGCTACACCTTC. This sequence encodes CASSTVFREFDGYTF.

This clonotype rates as medium-sized. This chain links TRBV29-1 with TRBJ2-5; D is unclear. CDR1 is SQVTM, CDR2 ANQGSEA, per germline. This CDR3 is 11 amino acids long. V lost 4 bases and J 5 bases, leaving 8 bases between the germline ends. The CDR3 bases are TGCAGCGTTGTGGTCTGGGAGACCCAGTACTTC. Translating gives CSVVVWETQYF.

This clonotype was counted at least ten times. This chain joins TRBV11-2 and TRBJ2-1, with 11 nucleotides matching TRBD2. Germline CDR1 and CDR2: SGHAT and FQNNGV. V shed 0 bases, J shed 4 bases, and the junction held 2 bases outside the gene matches. This CDR3 is 16 amino acids long. CDR3 protein: CASSLDSSGGYNEQFF. CDR3 bases: TGTGCCAGCAGCTTAGATTCTAGCGGGGGGTACAATGAGCAGTTCTTC.

This clonotype was detected ten times or more. The chain is built from TRBV20-1 and TRBJ1-5, with 10 bases lining up with TRBD1. Trimming removed 1 base from V and 7 bases from J; junction bases left unmatched: 7. Looked up from germline, CDR1 is DFQATT and CDR2 is SNEGSKA (reference sequence). The CDR3 is 15 amino acids. The CDR3, as DNA: TGCAGTGCTAGAGGGGGACAGGGGCAGCAGCAGCCCCAGCATTTT. Translating it yields CSARGGQGQQQPQHF.

This clonotype came up many times. This rearrangement joins TRBV29-1 to TRBJ2-4, with TRBD2 matching 15 bases. Germline CDR1 SQVTM, CDR2 ANQGSEA. This CDR3 region has 16 residues. Trimming cost V 3 bases and J 9 bases; bases outside gene matches: 9. For the CDR3, the DNA is TGCAGCGTTGAGGGATGGACTAGCGGGAGGGCCGGCATTCAGTACTTC. This codes for CSVEGWTSGRAGIQYF.